A single sample gave rise to the 9 T cell receptor beta chains below, sequenced in a study of CD8+ T cells in alopecia areata. It was cDNA, reverse transcribed from extracted RNA, that served as the sequencing template. Method: immunoSEQ multiplex PCR; TCRdb's copy keeps in-frame clones and lacks some. In total the sample includes some 120,000 clones, none of them seen once. Material for sequencing was lesional skin. The receptor source for this set is a C3H/HeJ mouse with alopecia areata. The strain's MHC: H2-k.

This clone was picked up a small number of times. The germline and genes are mouse ones. Read sequence stops 4 residues before the CDR3 end, and the germline J gene provides the missing end. This specimen includes other DNA sequences encoding the same CDR3. The chain is built from TRBV14 and TRBJ2-3; TRBD1 agrees at 8 bases. CDR3 length: 16 residues. V lost 4 bases and J lost 0; bases outside the gene matches: 7. Germline V gene sequence: CDR1 SGHDT, CDR2 FRDEAV. Here the CDR3 reads CASSPGQGASAETLYF. The part of the CDR3 DNA that was read is TGTGCCAGCAGTCCCGGACAGGGAGCTAGTGCAGAA.

For this clone: Gene labels here are mouse ones. The missing CDR3 end, 4 residues past where the read stops, is filled in from the germline J gene. The chain combines TRBV13-3 with TRBJ2-4; no definite D call. The V end was cut by 1 base, the J end by 3 bases, with 9 bases between. Germline values: CDR1 NNHDY, CDR2 SYVADS. The CDR3 covers 14 residues. The CDR3 here is CASSDLVGQNTLYF. The sequenced part of the CDR3 DNA is TGTGCCAGCAGTGATCTGGTTGGGCAAAAC.

This clone was seen only a few times. Gene names are mouse gene names. The read gets to within 4 residues of the CDR3 end, and the germline J gene fills in the rest. The V and J genes are TRBV13-3 and TRBJ2-5, with 11 bases identical to TRBD2. The V segment lost 3 bases and the J segment 0 bases; nucleotides outside the gene matches: 6. The CDR3 is 17 residues long. The germline gives CDR1 NNHDY, CDR2 SYVADS. The DNA read from the CDR3 is TGTGCCAGCAGTGGGGGGACTGGGGGAACTAACCAAGAC. It yields the protein CASSGGTGGTNQD. The CDR3 as a whole reads CASSGGTGGTNQDTQYF.

Turning to this clone: Gene names refer to mouse genes. Read data end 4 residues before the CDR3 end; the end is taken from the germline J gene. The chain uses TRBV13-3 and TRBJ1-1, with D possibly matching TRBD1 (5 bases). The CDR3 contains 14 residues. The germline V gene has CDR1 NNHDY and CDR2 SYVADS. The covered CDR3 bases are TGTGCCAGCAGCGTGGACTGGGGGGAGAGA. This codes for CASSVDWGER. The whole CDR3 region reads CASSVDWGEREVFF.

About this clone: Any gene name here is a mouse gene name. The sequenced fragment ends 4 residues before the CDR3 boundary, so the rest is inferred from the germline J gene. The V and J genes are TRBV19 and TRBJ2-7; the match to TRBD2 covers 9 bases. J was trimmed by 2 bases and V by 0 bases; bases with no gene match: 6. CDR3 length: 16 residues. The germline CDR1 and CDR2 sequences are FNHDT and SITEND (reference sequence). The CDR3 sequence: CASSIAGGGKAYEQYF. Partial CDR3 DNA: TGTGCCAGCAGTATAGCTGGGGGGGGGAAGGCCTAT.

This clone came up a few times. Mouse gene names and germline throughout. The read stops 4 residues short of the end of the CDR3; the missing end is completed from the germline J gene. The chain employs TRBV1 and TRBJ2-3; 8 bases are a match to TRBD1. Trimming cost V 3 bases and J 0 bases; bases outside gene matches: 8. The CDR3 has 17 residues. Germline assignment: CDR1 NSQYPW and CDR2 LRSPGD (reference sequence). The covered CDR3 bases are TGCACCTGCAGTGCGAGCCGGGACAGGACTAGTGCAGAA. This sequence encodes CTCSASRDRTSAE. The whole CDR3 is CTCSASRDRTSAETLYF.

A few counts support this clone. The protein in this entry is translated from the DNA; at residue 13 it differs from the protein listed in TCRdb. Germline and genes: mouse. The read gets to within 3 residues of the CDR3 end, and the germline J gene fills in the rest. The chain uses TRBV13-3 and TRBJ1-3; TRBD1 matches at 7 bases. This CDR3 has 16 residues. Germline-derived CDR1 and CDR2 are NNHDY and SYVADS. Trimming at V came to 3 bases and at J to 0 bases, leaving 6 bases not matched to a gene. The DNA read from the CDR3 is TGTGCCAGCAGTGGTACAGGGGCGAATTCTGGAAATACG. Its protein product is CASSGTGANSGNT. The full CDR3 protein reads CASSGTGANSGNTLYF.

This clone was seen many times. Germline and genes here are mouse. Read coverage stops 4 residues before the CDR3 terminus; the germline J gene supplies the remainder. Other DNA sequences in the sample encode the same CDR3. The J gene is TRBJ2-3, the V gene TRBV13-3; tentative D call: TRBD2 (7 bases). Trimming cost V 1 base and J 1 base, with 13 bases left between them. The V gene's germline CDR1 is NNHDY and CDR2 SYVADS. This CDR3 is built from 16 residues. CDR3 DNA, as far as it was read: TGTGCCAGCAGTGATTTAGGGGGGCGCGGTGCAGAA. Its protein is CASSDLGGRGAE. The full CDR3 protein is CASSDLGGRGAETLYF.

About this clone: The gene symbols are mouse symbols. The read ends 4 residues before the CDR3 terminus; that terminus is restored from the germline J gene. The chain uses TRBV13-3 and TRBJ2-4, with 8 bases fitting TRBD1. Germline loops: CDR1 NNHDY, CDR2 SYVADS. This CDR3 has 16 residues. Trimming took 0 bases from V and 0 from J; bases not matched to a gene: 3. The CDR3 bases that were read are TGTGCCAGCAGTGATGGGGACAGGTCCAGTCAAAAC. This gives the protein CASSDGDRSSQN. The full CDR3 reads CASSDGDRSSQNTLYF.